Below are 25 T cell receptor beta chains sequenced from a single sample in a study of T cell clonality in common variable immunodeficiency. Using immunoSEQ multiplex PCR, the repertoire was profiled, and TCRdb retains in-frame clones only, with some absent. The sample was found to contain tens of thousands of clones, and every one recurs. The sequenced sample consisted of peripheral blood mononuclear cells. These receptors were taken from a person between 18 and 70 years old in good health.

In its sample, this clone was seen a few times. The read ends 3 residues before the CDR3 terminus; that terminus is restored from the germline J gene. The chain couples TRBV5-1 to TRBJ2-1; 11 bases map to TRBD2. The CDR3 contains 16 residues. The V segment lost 3 bases and the J segment 3 bases; nucleotides outside the gene matches: 5. Per germline, CDR1 SGHRS and CDR2 YFSETQ. CDR3 in amino acids: CASSYGTSGIYNEQFF. Partial CDR3 DNA: TGCGCCAGCAGCTACGGGACTAGCGGAATCTACAATGAG.

This clone was detected many times. The read gets to within 3 residues of the CDR3 end, and the germline J gene fills in the rest. The chain links TRBV28 to TRBJ2-7, with 9 nucleotides matching TRBD1. Germline lookup yields CDR1 MDHEN and CDR2 SYDVKM. The ends lost 6 bases at V and 4 bases at J; junction bases unmatched: 4. CDR3 length equals 13 residues. CDR3 DNA, as far as it was read: TGTGCCAGCAGCAGGACAGGGGTTTACGAG. This gives the protein CASSRTGVYE. The full CDR3 protein is CASSRTGVYEQYF.

This clone was observed at least ten times. Read coverage stops 3 residues before the CDR3 terminus; the germline J gene supplies the remainder. The chain employs TRBV6-2 or TRBV6-3 and TRBJ1-5; no clear D gene. V was shortened by 7 bases and J by 1 base, with 17 bases between the two germline ends. This CDR3 has 16 residues. CDR1 is MNHEY, CDR2 SVGEGT, per germline. The CDR3 bases that were read are TGTGCCAGCACCCAGGCGATAAGTATAAGCAATCAGCCC. Its translation: CASTQAISISNQP. The full CDR3 protein reads CASTQAISISNQPQHF.

The table lists this clone with many counts. The read gets to within 3 residues of the CDR3 end, and the germline J gene fills in the rest. The rearrangement uses TRBV30 and TRBJ1-5; 7 bases agree with TRBD1. Germline V gene sequence: CDR1 GTSNPN, CDR2 SVGIG (reference sequence). The CDR3 runs to 15 residues. Trimming took 1 base from V and 5 from J; bases not matched to a gene: 8. The sequenced part of the CDR3 DNA is TGTGCCTGGAGTGAGGGACAGACTCTTTATCAGCCC. Translated, it gives CAWSEGQTLYQP. The entire CDR3 sequence reads CAWSEGQTLYQPQHF.

Ten or more counts support this clone. The read comes to an end 3 residues before the CDR3 does, leaving the germline J gene to fill in the end. This sequence joins TRBV30 and TRBJ1-1, with D unclear. V was cut by 4 bases and J by 6 bases, with 12 bases left in between. Germline V lookup: CDR1 GTSNPN, CDR2 SVGIG (reference sequence). The length of the CDR3 is 12 residues. The CDR3 DNA, read in part, is TGTGCCTGGACCAGTCGTTTCTCTGAA. Protein sequence: CAWTSRFSE. The full CDR3 reads CAWTSRFSEAFF.

This clone was seen at least ten times. CDR3 DNA, as far as it was read: TGTGCCAGTAGTACAGGGGCCACTGAA. Protein: CASSTGATE. In full, the CDR3 reads CASSTGATEAFF. The chain uses TRBV19 and TRBJ1-1; tentative D call: TRBD1 (6 bases). The missing CDR3 end, 3 residues past where the read stops, is filled in from the germline J gene. From germline, CDR1 is LNHDA and CDR2 SQIVND (reference sequence). The V and J ends lost 4 bases and 4 bases respectively, with 7 bases between them. CDR3 length: 12 amino acids.

This clone has a count of ten or more. The CDR3 end falls 3 residues outside the read, so it is completed with the germline J gene. The chain joins TRBV10-3 to TRBJ2-5, with TRBD1 matching over 11 bases. The germline V gene has CDR1 ENHRY and CDR2 SYGVKD. The CDR3 loop spans 17 amino acids. With V trimmed by 0 bases and J by 4 bases, 7 bases remained unmatched. The CDR3 spells CAISESGQGAVGETQYF. The part of the CDR3 DNA that was read is TGTGCCATCAGTGAGTCTGGACAGGGGGCAGTGGGAGAGACC.

By sample share, this clone is medium-sized (0.01 to 0.1%). The missing CDR3 end, 3 residues past where the read stops, is filled in from the germline J gene. The genes are TRBV6-1 and TRBJ1-4; the D gene is possibly TRBD1 (6 bases). Trimming took off 2 bases at V and 7 bases at J, with 14 bases between the two ends. The germline V gene has CDR1 MNHNS and CDR2 SASEGT. This CDR3 has 15 residues. The part of the CDR3 DNA that was read is TGTGCCAGCAGTGAAAGCATGGGGGCAGCTGAAAAA. Translation: CASSESMGAAEK. The whole CDR3 reads CASSESMGAAEKLFF.

There are many counts of this clone. With the read ending 3 residues before the CDR3 end, the germline J gene is used to fill in that end. The V call is TRBV6-1, the J call TRBJ2-1, with 7 bases lining up with TRBD2. This CDR3 has 16 amino acids. Germline V CDR1 and CDR2: MNHNS, SASEGT. The junction had 6 bases not matched to a gene; V was cut back by 4 bases and J by 0 bases. CDR3 protein: CASSGFLAGSYNEQFF. CDR3 DNA (partial): TGTGCCAGCAGTGGGTTTTTAGCGGGCTCCTACAATGAG.

This clone appeared many times. The sequenced fragment ends 3 residues before the CDR3 boundary, so the rest is inferred from the germline J gene. The V gene is TRBV10-3, the J gene TRBJ2-3, with 7 bases matching TRBD2. This CDR3 has 14 residues. Germline lookup yields CDR1 ENHRY and CDR2 SYGVKD. Trimming cost V 8 bases and J 3 bases; bases outside gene matches: 8. CDR3 region: CAILAVVGTDTQYF. The sequenced CDR3 bases are TGTGCCATCCTAGCGGTGGTGGGGACAGATACG.

This clone was seen many times. The CDR3 end is not reached by the read, which stops 3 residues before it; the germline J gene fills it in. The chain uses TRBV6-2 or TRBV6-3 and TRBJ2-1, with 8 positions matching TRBD2. From germline, CDR1 is MNHEY and CDR2 SVGEGT. V was clipped by 6 bases and J by 9 bases; unmatched bases: 13. The CDR3 has 15 residues. The CDR3 loop is CASSLLSGEASEQFF. Incomplete CDR3 DNA: TGTGCCAGCAGCCTCCTTAGCGGGGAGGCGAGTGAG.

This clone was picked up many times. The read falls 3 residues short of the CDR3 end, and the missing part is taken from the germline J gene. The chain links TRBV5-6 to TRBJ1-1; D call uncertain. Germline assignment: CDR1 SGHDT and CDR2 YYEEEE. The V and J ends lost 3 bases and 2 bases respectively, with 5 bases between them. The CDR3 contains 12 residues. The CDR3 loop is CASSYSNTEAFF. The CDR3 bases that were read are TGTGCCAGCAGCTATAGCAACACTGAA.

This clone occurred many times. The CDR3 goes on 3 residues after the read ends, and that part is filled in from the germline J gene. The J gene is TRBJ2-7, the V gene TRBV28, with D possibly matching TRBD2 (6 bases). V shed 3 bases and J shed 5 bases, with 17 bases lying between them. Per germline, CDR1 MDHEN and CDR2 SYDVKM. This CDR3 contains 15 residues. CDR3 in amino acids: CASSFSFGTGNEQYF. CDR3 DNA, as far as it was read: TGTGCCAGCAGTTTCTCATTCGGGACTGGCAACGAG.

This clone was seen repeatedly, ten times or more. Incomplete CDR3 DNA: TGCGCCAGCAGCTCCCACTCCTCGGGACTAGTATACAATGAG. It yields the protein CASSSHSSGLVYNE. The whole CDR3 is CASSSHSSGLVYNEQFF. This chain joins TRBV5-1 and TRBJ2-1, with 8 bases that match TRBD2. The DNA ends 3 residues before the CDR3 does, and the rest of the CDR3 is filled in from the germline J gene. CDR3 size: 17 residues. Per germline, CDR1 SGHRS and CDR2 YFSETQ. Trimming removed 3 bases from V and 4 bases from J; junction bases left unmatched: 12. Variable domain in full (rest from reference TRBV5-1 and TRBJ2-1): KAGVTQTPRYLIKTRGQQVTLSCSPISGHRSVSWYQQTPGQGLQFLFEYFSETQRNKGNFPGRFSGRQFSNSRSEMNVSTLELGDSALYLCASSSHSSGLVYNEQFFGPGTRLTVL.

This clone was seen many times. The CDR3 goes on 3 residues after the read ends, and that part is filled in from the germline J gene. The chain couples TRBV20-1 to TRBJ2-4; maybe TRBD1 (5 bases). Trimming cost V 5 bases and J 3 bases, with 11 bases left between them. From germline, CDR1 is DFQATT and CDR2 SNEGSKA (reference sequence). There are 13 residues in the CDR3. CDR3 bases read: TGCAGTGCTGCAGACAGACTCAAAAACATT. This encodes CSAADRLKNI. From start to end, the CDR3 is CSAADRLKNIQYF.

The table lists this clone with many counts. The missing CDR3 end, 3 residues past where the read stops, is filled in from the germline J gene. The gene calls are TRBV7-3 and TRBJ2-2; 8 nucleotides agree with TRBD1. Germline CDR1 SGHTA, CDR2 FQGTGA. The CDR3 runs to 16 residues. The V and J ends lost 1 base and 7 bases, in that order; junction bases with no gene match: 8. The CDR3 loop is CASSLRRQGAIGELFF. The covered CDR3 bases are TGTGCCAGCAGCTTAAGACGGCAGGGGGCTATCGGGGAG.

In this sample, this clone turned up many times. CDR3 DNA (partial): TGTGCCATCAGTGAGTCGATGCTAGCGGGGGATTCTATT. Its translation is CAISESMLAGDSI. The whole CDR3 sequence reads CAISESMLAGDSIQYF. V gene TRBV10-3 combines with J gene TRBJ2-4, with 10 nucleotides matching TRBD2. The sequence runs out 3 residues before the end of the CDR3; the remainder is reconstructed from the germline J gene. The CDR3 totals 16 residues. Per germline, CDR1 ENHRY and CDR2 SYGVKD.

This clone was picked up a small number of times. CDR3 DNA, as far as it was read: TGTGCGTGGGCGGGGCAGAGTAACACC. It yields the protein CAWAGQSNT. The whole CDR3 sequence is CAWAGQSNTIYF. The chain is built from TRBV11-2 and TRBJ1-3, with D possibly TRBD1 on 5 matching bases. The read halts 3 residues ahead of the CDR3 end, with the missing end drawn from the germline J gene. The CDR3 length is 12 residues. CDR1 and CDR2 (germline): SGHAT, FQNNGV.

This clone has at least ten counts. Read data end 3 residues before the CDR3 end; the end is taken from the germline J gene. This rearrangement joins TRBV19 to TRBJ1-1; 7 positions agree with TRBD1. With V trimmed by 6 bases and J by 4 bases, 5 bases remained unmatched. CDR1 and CDR2 (germline): LNHDA, SQIVND (reference sequence). The CDR3 has 13 residues. Incomplete CDR3 DNA: TGTGCCAGTAGGGAAGGGGGCCGCACTGAA. Translation gives CASREGGRTE. The entire CDR3 protein reads CASREGGRTEAFF.

This clone was observed many times. The read terminates 3 residues ahead of where the CDR3 ends, so the germline J gene completes it. This rearrangement joins TRBV28 to TRBJ2-1; the D gene is possibly TRBD2 (5 bases). Per the germline V gene, CDR1 is MDHEN and CDR2 is SYDVKM. The CDR3 consists of 16 residues. Deletions cut 5 bases from V and 0 bases from J, with 14 bases between. The CDR3 DNA, read in part, is TGTGCCAGCAGTCTAGCAGGCCGGGGCTCCTACAATGAG. As protein: CASSLAGRGSYNE. The CDR3, in full, reads CASSLAGRGSYNEQFF.

Ten or more counts support this clone. The read terminates 3 residues ahead of where the CDR3 ends, so the germline J gene completes it. Other DNA variants within this sample encode the same CDR3. The chain carries TRBV7-3 and TRBJ2-3, with D possibly being TRBD2 (5 bases). There are 14 residues in the CDR3. CDR1 SGHTA and CDR2 FQGTGA come from the germline V gene. V was pared by 5 bases and J by 0 bases, with 9 bases between. This CDR3 is CASSLGLSTDTQYF. CDR3 DNA (partial): TGTGCCAGCAGCCTAGGACTTAGCACAGATACG.

About this clone itself: The missing CDR3 end, 3 residues past where the read stops, is filled in from the germline J gene. This chain joins TRBV13 and TRBJ1-4; perhaps TRBD1 as D (5 bases). Germline V gives CDR1 PRHDT, CDR2 FYEKMQ (reference sequence). The CDR3 is 20 residues long. V was clipped by 5 bases and J by 4 bases, with 29 bases between them. The chain's CDR3 is CASSHHGDSPLLMGNEKLFF. The CDR3 DNA, read in part, is TGTGCCAGCAGCCATCACGGGGACTCTCCTCTTTTGATGGGTAATGAAAAA.

This clone was seen ten or more times. The read finishes 3 residues shy of the CDR3 end, and the germline J gene is used to complete it. The chain joins TRBV3-1 (or the pseudogene TRBV3-2) to TRBJ2-7, with 9 bases fitting TRBD1. Germline CDR1 and CDR2: LGHDT and YNNKEL (reference sequence). With 5 bases clipped from V and 5 bases from J, the junction kept 7 bases outside the gene matches. CDR3 length: 14 residues. The CDR3 protein is CASSVWDRDHEQYF. CDR3 DNA, as far as it was read: TGTGCCAGCAGCGTATGGGACAGGGATCACGAG.

This clone was seen repeatedly, ten times or more. The sequence runs out 3 residues before the end of the CDR3; the remainder is reconstructed from the germline J gene. The chain couples TRBV7-2 to TRBJ2-5, with D possibly being TRBD1 (5 bases). Trimming shortened V by 1 base and J by 0 bases, and 6 bases separated the two germline ends. This CDR3 contains 14 residues. CDR1 is SGHTA, CDR2 FQGNSA, per germline. CDR3 in amino acids: CASSLGGYQETQYF. The CDR3 DNA, read in part, is TGTGCCAGCAGCTTAGGGGGCTACCAAGAGACC.

The sample holds many counts of this clone. The missing CDR3 end, 3 residues past where the read stops, is filled in from the germline J gene. The chain is built from TRBV2 and TRBJ2-1; 11 bases map to TRBD1. This CDR3 comprises 15 residues. V was clipped by 3 bases and J by 6 bases; unmatched bases: 4. CDR1 is SNHLY, CDR2 FYNNEI, per germline. The CDR3 reads CASSDGQGAGNEQFF. The covered CDR3 bases are TGTGCCAGCAGTGATGGACAGGGGGCGGGCAATGAG.